These 11 T cell receptor beta chains were sequenced from one sample in a study of blood T cell repertoires in COVID-19. Assay: immunoSEQ multiplex PCR; the TCRdb copy retains only in-frame clones and omits some. The profile covers tens of thousands of clones, with around 91% appearing a single time and more than 0.4% taken by the ten largest. Sequenced: peripheral blood. The receptors come from a middle-aged man with COVID-19, enrolled during active disease.

The chain has TRBV24-1 and TRBJ2-3; 7 bases match TRBD2. V was pared by 5 bases and J by 6 bases, with 7 bases of the junction left unmatched. This CDR3 is 14 amino acids long. Per the germline V gene, CDR1 is KGHDR and CDR2 is SFDVKD. CDR3 protein: CATSVSGGPDTQYF. The CDR3 DNA reads as TGTGCCACCAGTGTATCGGGAGGTCCTGATACGCAGTATTTT.

This chain uses TRBV2 with TRBJ2-4, with a weak D call TRBD1 (6 bases). With 4 bases removed from V and 6 bases from J, the gap between germline ends came to 16 bases. CDR3 length equals 15 residues. The germline gives CDR1 SNHLY, CDR2 FYNNEI. The CDR3 protein is CASSAQGHVGNIQYF. CDR3 nucleotides: TGTGCCAGCAGTGCCCAGGGACACGTGGGAAACATTCAGTACTTC.

The rearrangement joins TRBV6-2 or TRBV6-3 to TRBJ1-5, with D maybe TRBD1 (6 bases). V lost 5 bases, J lost 6 bases, and 23 bases lay in between. Germline assignment: CDR1 MNHEY and CDR2 SVGEGT. This CDR3 has 17 residues. As DNA, the CDR3 is TGTGCCAGCAGTCCGACCACAGGGTTTGGATTCAGTCAGCCCCAGCATTTT. Translated, it gives CASSPTTGFGFSQPQHF.

This rearrangement joins TRBV11-2 to TRBJ2-7, with a tentative D call TRBD2 (7 bases). CDR1 is SGHAT, CDR2 FQNNGV, per germline. Trimming took off 5 bases at V and 4 bases at J, with 18 bases between the two ends. The CDR3 totals 15 residues. The CDR3: CASSPTGGGSYEQYF. The DNA for the CDR3 is TGTGCCAGCAGCCCGACTGGGGGCGGGAGTTACGAGCAGTACTTC.

The V and J genes are TRBV19 and TRBJ1-1; 8 bases are shared with TRBD1. Trimming at V came to 9 bases and at J to 1 base, leaving 4 bases not matched to a gene. Looked up from germline, CDR1 is LNHDA and CDR2 is SQIVND (reference sequence). The CDR3 has 13 residues. The CDR3 nucleotides read TGTGCCAGCATGGGACAGGCGAACACTGAAGCTTTCTTT. This sequence encodes CASMGQANTEAFF.

The chain couples TRBV5-1 to TRBJ2-5; D possibly corresponds to TRBD1 (6 bases). Germline assignment: CDR1 SGHRS and CDR2 YFSETQ. The CDR3 is 15 residues long. V was pared by 2 bases and J by 1 base, with 12 bases between. CDR3 coding DNA: TGCGCCAGCAGCTTCAGGGGAGATATCCAAGAGACCCAGTACTTC. Protein sequence: CASSFRGDIQETQYF.

Comments on this clone: One end of the junction varies from germline; a read error may be responsible. The V gene is TRBV3-1 (or the pseudogene TRBV3-2), the J gene TRBJ2-4; 9 bases map to TRBD1. CDR1 LGHDT and CDR2 YNNKEL come from the germline V gene (reference sequence). The CDR3 consists of 17 residues. The CDR3 is CASNQEGRRDRDVLEYF. CDR3 bases: TGTGCCAGCAACCAAGAAGGACGTAGGGACAGGGACGTTTTAGAGTACTTC.

The rearrangement joins TRBV19 to TRBJ1-2; 8 nucleotides match TRBD1. CDR1 and CDR2 from the germline V gene are LNHDA and SQIVND (reference sequence). The ends lost 6 bases at V and 4 bases at J; junction bases unmatched: 10. The CDR3 consists of 15 residues. CDR3 sequence reads: CASRTDRVPGYGYTF. The CDR3 region has the DNA TGTGCCAGTAGGACGGACAGGGTCCCCGGCTATGGCTACACCTTC.

The chain has TRBV5-6 and TRBJ2-5, with 11 bases that match TRBD2. The CDR3 covers 16 residues. The V gene end was trimmed by 2 bases and the J gene end by 4 bases; junction bases not matched to a gene: 7. CDR1 SGHDT and CDR2 YYEEEE come from the germline V gene. Here the CDR3 reads CASSFVRLAGSETQYF. The CDR3 DNA reads as TGTGCCAGCAGCTTCGTTCGACTAGCGGGATCAGAGACCCAGTACTTC.

This clone has a single count. This rearrangement joins TRBV5-1 to TRBJ2-7; 9 nucleotides line up with TRBD1. V shed 4 bases, J shed 1 base, and the junction held 12 bases outside the gene matches. Germline values: CDR1 SGHRS, CDR2 YFSETQ. The CDR3 loop spans 17 amino acids. Here the CDR3 reads CASSPHRDRVFSYEQYF. The CDR3 DNA reads TGCGCCAGCAGCCCGCACCGGGACAGGGTGTTTTCCTACGAGCAGTACTTC.

The chain recombines TRBV5-4 with TRBJ2-1; 11 bases are a match to TRBD1. This CDR3 contains 17 residues. Germline V gene data show CDR1 as SGHNT and CDR2 as YYREEE (reference sequence). V was pared by 1 base and J by 9 bases, with 12 bases of the junction left unmatched. CDR3 amino acids: CASSLPPGQGVQGEQFF. The CDR3 DNA reads as TGTGCCAGCAGCTTGCCGCCGGGACAGGGGGTGCAAGGTGAGCAGTTCTTC.